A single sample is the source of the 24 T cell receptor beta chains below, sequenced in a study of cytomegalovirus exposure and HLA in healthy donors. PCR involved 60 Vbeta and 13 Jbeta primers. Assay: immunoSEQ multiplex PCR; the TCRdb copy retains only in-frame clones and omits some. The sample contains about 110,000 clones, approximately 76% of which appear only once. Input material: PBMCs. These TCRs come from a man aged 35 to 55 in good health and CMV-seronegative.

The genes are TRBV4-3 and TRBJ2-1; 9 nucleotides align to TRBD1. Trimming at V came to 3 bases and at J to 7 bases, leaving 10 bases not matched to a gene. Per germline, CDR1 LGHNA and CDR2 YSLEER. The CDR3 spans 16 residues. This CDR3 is CASSQHRGQIQNEQFF. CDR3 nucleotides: TGCGCCAGCAGCCAGCACAGGGGGCAGATACAGAATGAGCAGTTCTTC.

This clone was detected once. The CDR3 is CASGRLGGDTQYF. The CDR3 coding sequence is TGTGCCAGCGGACGGCTCGGGGGAGATACGCAGTATTTT. J is TRBJ2-3 and V is TRBV6-5, with TRBD2 as a possible D gene (6 bases). The V end was cut by 8 bases, the J end by 5 bases, with 14 bases between. This CDR3 is built from 13 residues. The V gene's germline CDR1 is MNHEY and CDR2 SVGAGI.

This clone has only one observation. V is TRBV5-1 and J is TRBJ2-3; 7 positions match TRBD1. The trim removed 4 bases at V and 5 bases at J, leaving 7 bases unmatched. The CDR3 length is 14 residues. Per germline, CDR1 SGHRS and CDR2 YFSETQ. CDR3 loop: CASSGDRVGDTQYF. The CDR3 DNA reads TGCGCCAGCAGCGGCGACAGGGTGGGAGATACGCAGTATTTT.

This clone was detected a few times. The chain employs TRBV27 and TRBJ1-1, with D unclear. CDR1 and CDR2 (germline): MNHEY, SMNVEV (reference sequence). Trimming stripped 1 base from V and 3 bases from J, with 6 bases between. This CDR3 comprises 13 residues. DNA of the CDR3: TGTGCCAGCAGTTTATGGCCCCACACTGAAGCTTTCTTT. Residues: CASSLWPHTEAFF.

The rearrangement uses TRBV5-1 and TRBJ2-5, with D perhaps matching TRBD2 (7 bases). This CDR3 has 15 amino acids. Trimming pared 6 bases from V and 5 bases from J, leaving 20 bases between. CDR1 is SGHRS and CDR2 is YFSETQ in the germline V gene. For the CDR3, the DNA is TGCGCCAGCACCCGGACTAGGGGGATGGAGGAGACCCAGTACTTC. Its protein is CASTRTRGMEETQYF.

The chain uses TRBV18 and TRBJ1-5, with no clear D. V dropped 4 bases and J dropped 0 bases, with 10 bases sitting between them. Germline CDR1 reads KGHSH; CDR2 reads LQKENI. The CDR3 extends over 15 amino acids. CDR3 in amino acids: CASSLADDSNQPQHF. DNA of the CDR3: TGTGCCAGCTCACTAGCGGACGATAGCAATCAGCCCCAGCATTTT.

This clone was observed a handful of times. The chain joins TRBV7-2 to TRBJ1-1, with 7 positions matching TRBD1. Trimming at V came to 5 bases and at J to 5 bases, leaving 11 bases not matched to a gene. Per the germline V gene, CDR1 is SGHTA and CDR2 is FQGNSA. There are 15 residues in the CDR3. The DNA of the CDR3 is TGTGCCAGCAGCCTATACAGGGGACACTCAACTGAAGCTTTCTTT. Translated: CASSLYRGHSTEAFF.

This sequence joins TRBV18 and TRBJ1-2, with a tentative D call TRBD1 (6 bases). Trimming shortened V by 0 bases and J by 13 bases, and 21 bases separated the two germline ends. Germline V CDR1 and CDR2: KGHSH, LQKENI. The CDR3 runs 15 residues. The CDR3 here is CASSPPMGGPHLCTF. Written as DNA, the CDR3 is TGTGCCAGCTCACCACCAATGGGGGGGCCACATCTTTGCACCTTC.

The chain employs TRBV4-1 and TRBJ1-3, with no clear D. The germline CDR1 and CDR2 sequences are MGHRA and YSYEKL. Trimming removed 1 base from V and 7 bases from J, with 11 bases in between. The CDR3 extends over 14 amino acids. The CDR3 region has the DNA TGCGCCAGCAGCCAAGTAGGAGGGAGCAACACCATATATTTT. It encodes CASSQVGGSNTIYF.

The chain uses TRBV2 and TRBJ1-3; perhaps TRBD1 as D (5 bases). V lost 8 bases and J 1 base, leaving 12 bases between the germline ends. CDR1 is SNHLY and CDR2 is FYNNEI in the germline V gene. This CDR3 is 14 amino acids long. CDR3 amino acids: CASRVGGSGNTIYF. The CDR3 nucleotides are TGTGCCAGCCGGGTGGGGGGATCTGGAAACACCATATATTTT.

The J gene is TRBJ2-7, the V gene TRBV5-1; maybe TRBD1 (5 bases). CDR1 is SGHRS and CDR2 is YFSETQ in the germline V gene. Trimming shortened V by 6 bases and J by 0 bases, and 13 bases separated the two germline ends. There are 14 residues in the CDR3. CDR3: CASKLGADSYEQYF. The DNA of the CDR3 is TGCGCCAGCAAATTAGGGGCTGACTCCTACGAGCAGTACTTC.

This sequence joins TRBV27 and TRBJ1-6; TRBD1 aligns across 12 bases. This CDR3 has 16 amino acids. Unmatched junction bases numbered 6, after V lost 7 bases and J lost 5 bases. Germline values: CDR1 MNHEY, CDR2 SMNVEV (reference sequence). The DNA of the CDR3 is TGTGCCAGCACCTGGGACAGGGGGCGAAATAATTCACCCCTCCACTTT. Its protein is CASTWDRGRNNSPLHF.

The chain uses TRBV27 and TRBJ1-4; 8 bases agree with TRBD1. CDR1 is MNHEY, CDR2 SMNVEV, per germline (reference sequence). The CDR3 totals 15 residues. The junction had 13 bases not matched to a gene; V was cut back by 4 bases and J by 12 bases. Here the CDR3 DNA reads TGTGCCAGCAGTTCCCCAGGGGGCCCCTCTTCTCAACTGTTTTTT. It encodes CASSSPGGPSSQLFF.

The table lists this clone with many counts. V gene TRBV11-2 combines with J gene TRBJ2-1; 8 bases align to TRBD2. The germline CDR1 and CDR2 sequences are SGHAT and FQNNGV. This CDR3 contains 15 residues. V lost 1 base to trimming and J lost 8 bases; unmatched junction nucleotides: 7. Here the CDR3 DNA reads TGTGCCAGCAGCTTAGCTCCGGGACTAGGGGATGAGCAGTTCTTC. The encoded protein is CASSLAPGLGDEQFF.

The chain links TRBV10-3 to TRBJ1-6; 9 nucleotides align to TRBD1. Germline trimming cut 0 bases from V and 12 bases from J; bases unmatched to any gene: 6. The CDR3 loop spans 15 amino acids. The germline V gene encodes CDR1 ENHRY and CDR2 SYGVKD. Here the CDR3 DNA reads TGTGCCATCAGTGAGTCGAAGGGACAGGGTGGACCCCTCCACTTT. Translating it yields CAISESKGQGGPLHF.

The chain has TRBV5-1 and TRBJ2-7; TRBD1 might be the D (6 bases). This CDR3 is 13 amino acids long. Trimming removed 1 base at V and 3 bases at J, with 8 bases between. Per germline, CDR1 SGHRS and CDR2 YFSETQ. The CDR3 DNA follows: TGCGCCAGCAGCTTGAACAGGGACTACGAGCAGTACTTC. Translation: CASSLNRDYEQYF.

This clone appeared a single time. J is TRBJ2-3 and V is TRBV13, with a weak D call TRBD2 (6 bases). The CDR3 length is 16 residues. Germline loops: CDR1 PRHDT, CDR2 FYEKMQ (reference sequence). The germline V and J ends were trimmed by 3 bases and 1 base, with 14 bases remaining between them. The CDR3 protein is CASSLAGRDGTDTQYF. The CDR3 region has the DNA TGTGCCAGCAGCTTGGCGGGAAGGGATGGCACAGATACGCAGTATTTT.

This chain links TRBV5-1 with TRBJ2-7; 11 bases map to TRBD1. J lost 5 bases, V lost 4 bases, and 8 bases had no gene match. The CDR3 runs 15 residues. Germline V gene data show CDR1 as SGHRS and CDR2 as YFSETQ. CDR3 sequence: CASSPGRTGGHEQYF. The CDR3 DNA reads TGCGCCAGCAGCCCAGGCCGGACAGGGGGCCACGAGCAGTACTTC.

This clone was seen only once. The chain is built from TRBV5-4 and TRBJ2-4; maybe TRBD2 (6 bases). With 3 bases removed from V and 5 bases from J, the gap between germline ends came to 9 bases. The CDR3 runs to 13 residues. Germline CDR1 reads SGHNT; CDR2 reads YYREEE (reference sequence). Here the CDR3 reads CASSWGTENIQYF. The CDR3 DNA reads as TGTGCCAGCAGCTGGGGGACTGAAAACATTCAGTACTTC.

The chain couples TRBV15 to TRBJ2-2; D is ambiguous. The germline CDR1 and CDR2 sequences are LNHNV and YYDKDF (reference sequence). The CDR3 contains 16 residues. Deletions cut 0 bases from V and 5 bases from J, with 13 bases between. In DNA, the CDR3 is TGTGCCACCAGCAGAGATTTGTCTAGAATAACCGGGGAGCTGTTTTTT. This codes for CATSRDLSRITGELFF.

In DNA, the CDR3 is TGTGCCAGCTCACCAATACGGGGACAGGACTTAGGATCACCCCTCCACTTT. This sequence encodes CASSPIRGQDLGSPLHF. The chain joins TRBV18 to TRBJ1-6; TRBD1 matches at 8 bases. CDR1 KGHSH and CDR2 LQKENI come from the germline V gene. With V trimmed by 2 bases and J by 10 bases, 13 bases remained unmatched. The CDR3 contains 17 residues.

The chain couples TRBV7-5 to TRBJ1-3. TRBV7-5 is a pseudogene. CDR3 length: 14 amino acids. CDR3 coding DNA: TGTGCCAGAAAGTTGCTAGTTGCTGGAAACACCATATATTTT. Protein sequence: CARKLLVAGNTIYF.

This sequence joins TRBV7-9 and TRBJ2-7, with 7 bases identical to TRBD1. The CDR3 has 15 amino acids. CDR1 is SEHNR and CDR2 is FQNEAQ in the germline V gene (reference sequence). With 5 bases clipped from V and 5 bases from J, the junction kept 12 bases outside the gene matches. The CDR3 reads CASSRRWEGGHEQYF. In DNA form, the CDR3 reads TGTGCCAGCAGCCGCCGATGGGAAGGGGGCCACGAGCAGTACTTC.

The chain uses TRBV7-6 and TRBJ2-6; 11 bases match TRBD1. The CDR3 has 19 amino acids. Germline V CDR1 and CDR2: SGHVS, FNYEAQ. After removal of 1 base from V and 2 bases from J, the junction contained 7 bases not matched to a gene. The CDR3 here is CASSLGTGGVIAGANVLTF. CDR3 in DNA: TGTGCCAGCAGCTTAGGGACAGGGGGCGTGATTGCTGGGGCCAACGTCCTGACTTTC.